The rows below give T cell receptor beta chains drawn from one sample of a study of blood T cell repertoires in COVID-19. Generated by immunoSEQ multiplex PCR, the TCRdb table keeps only in-frame clones and is missing some. The table shows about 280,000 clones, with 87% occurring only once. The specimen was peripheral blood. The receptors were gathered from a woman aged 50 to 60 who had recovered from COVID-19. Each CDR3 is given with its conserved first and last residue. Fields, in order: J gene, V gene, clone size, D gene, CDR3 length, CDR3 DNA, CDR3 protein. D genes are given only for firm matches. Part of the rows lack a size; the others show once, few, many or a class for expanded clones.

j_call: TRBJ2-7
v_call: TRBV30
clone_size: -
d_call: TRBD2
cdr3_length: 14
cdr3_nt: TGTGCCTGGAGTGTACCGGGGGGGACCTACGAGCAGTACTTC
cdr3_aa: CAWSVPGGTYEQYF

j_call: TRBJ1-1
v_call: TRBV19
clone_size: -
d_call: -
cdr3_length: 14
cdr3_nt: TGTGCCAGTAGTAGGGTCAGGGTTGGCACTGAAGCTTTCTTT
cdr3_aa: CASSRVRVGTEAFF

j_call: TRBJ1-5
v_call: TRBV24-1
clone_size: few
d_call: TRBD1
cdr3_length: 15
cdr3_nt: TGTGCCACTTCAGTGGGGTCAGGGGGCCATCAGCCCCAGCATTTT
cdr3_aa: CATSVGSGGHQPQHF

j_call: TRBJ1-2
v_call: TRBV30
clone_size: -
d_call: TRBD1
cdr3_length: 13
cdr3_nt: TGTGCCTGGAGTGTACAGCAGGGGGCTGGCTACACCTTC
cdr3_aa: CAWSVQQGAGYTF

j_call: TRBJ2-7
v_call: TRBV30
clone_size: once
d_call: -
cdr3_length: 13
cdr3_nt: TGTGCCTGGAGTGTACAGGGTGCCTACGAGCAGTACTTC
cdr3_aa: CAWSVQGAYEQYF

j_call: TRBJ2-7
v_call: TRBV4-1
clone_size: -
d_call: TRBD1
cdr3_length: 17
cdr3_nt: TGCGCCAGCAGCCCTAAGCGGTCCGGACAGGGGACCCACGAGCAGTACTTC
cdr3_aa: CASSPKRSGQGTHEQYF

j_call: TRBJ1-2
v_call: TRBV2
clone_size: -
d_call: TRBD1
cdr3_length: 12
cdr3_nt: TGTGCCAGCAATGGACAGGGCGGCGGCTACACCTTC
cdr3_aa: CASNGQGGGYTF

j_call: TRBJ2-3
v_call: TRBV6-2/TRBV6-3
clone_size: -
d_call: TRBD2
cdr3_length: 19
cdr3_nt: TGTGCCAGCAGTGGACCCCCCCGGCGGCGGGGGACCCGCACAGATACGCAGTATTTT
cdr3_aa: CASSGPPRRRGTRTDTQYF

j_call: TRBJ2-3
v_call: TRBV7-9
clone_size: -
d_call: TRBD2
cdr3_length: 17
cdr3_nt: TGTGCCAGCAGCTTAGAGTCTAGCGGGGTTAGCACAGATACGCAGTATTTT
cdr3_aa: CASSLESSGVSTDTQYF

j_call: TRBJ2-3
v_call: TRBV4-3
clone_size: -
d_call: -
cdr3_length: 16
cdr3_nt: TGCGCCAGCAGCCAAATGACAGGCCTTAGCACAGATACGCAGTATTTT
cdr3_aa: CASSQMTGLSTDTQYF

j_call: TRBJ2-3
v_call: TRBV28
clone_size: -
d_call: -
cdr3_length: 16
cdr3_nt: TGTGCCAGCAGTCCTAGTCAGGGGACATACACAGATACGCAGTATTTT
cdr3_aa: CASSPSQGTYTDTQYF

j_call: TRBJ1-1
v_call: TRBV19
clone_size: -
d_call: -
cdr3_length: 19
cdr3_nt: TGTGCCAGTAGTGTCTACCCTCCTTCTCTCGGGGGGGGTAACACTGAAGCTTTCTTT
cdr3_aa: CASSVYPPSLGGGNTEAFF

j_call: TRBJ1-3
v_call: TRBV27
clone_size: -
d_call: -
cdr3_length: 15
cdr3_nt: TGTGCCAGCGCGCCGGTGGGAGGGTCTGGAAACACCATATATTTT
cdr3_aa: CASAPVGGSGNTIYF

j_call: TRBJ1-1
v_call: TRBV19
clone_size: -
d_call: -
cdr3_length: 14
cdr3_nt: TGTGCCAGTAGTATCGTGGGGGCTGGGACTGAAGCTTTCTTT
cdr3_aa: CASSIVGAGTEAFF

j_call: TRBJ2-7
v_call: TRBV9
clone_size: -
d_call: -
cdr3_length: 14
cdr3_nt: TGTGCCAGCAGCCCCTCGAATTTGGGAGACGAGCAGTACTTC
cdr3_aa: CASSPSNLGDEQYF

j_call: TRBJ2-6
v_call: TRBV15
clone_size: -
d_call: -
cdr3_length: 14
cdr3_nt: TGTGCCACCAGCAGAGGACTCGGGGCCAACGTCCTGACTTTC
cdr3_aa: CATSRGLGANVLTF

j_call: TRBJ2-1
v_call: TRBV30
clone_size: -
d_call: TRBD2
cdr3_length: 17
cdr3_nt: TGTGCCTGGAGTGTTAGGGCTAGCGGGGGCCTTTACAATGAGCAGTTCTTC
cdr3_aa: CAWSVRASGGLYNEQFF

j_call: TRBJ1-1
v_call: TRBV7-2
clone_size: -
d_call: -
cdr3_length: 16
cdr3_nt: TGTGCCAGCAGCCCGGGCGGGGGCTCCATGAACACTGAAGCTTTCTTT
cdr3_aa: CASSPGGGSMNTEAFF

j_call: TRBJ1-1
v_call: TRBV5-1
clone_size: -
d_call: -
cdr3_length: 13
cdr3_nt: TGCGCCAGCAGCTTGTACACGAACACTGAAGCTTTCTTT
cdr3_aa: CASSLYTNTEAFF

j_call: TRBJ1-1
v_call: TRBV7-2
clone_size: -
d_call: -
cdr3_length: 14
cdr3_nt: TGTGCCAGCAGTTACACGAGGGCGAACACTGAAGCTTTCTTT
cdr3_aa: CASSYTRANTEAFF

j_call: TRBJ1-1
v_call: TRBV5-1
clone_size: -
d_call: TRBD1
cdr3_length: 15
cdr3_nt: TGCGCCAGCAGCGCACTGACAGGGACGAACACTGAAGCTTTCTTT
cdr3_aa: CASSALTGTNTEAFF

j_call: TRBJ2-1
v_call: TRBV5-1
clone_size: -
d_call: TRBD1
cdr3_length: 13
cdr3_nt: TGCGCCAGCAGCAGGGACAGATACAATGAGCAGTTCTTC
cdr3_aa: CASSRDRYNEQFF

j_call: TRBJ2-2
v_call: TRBV7-7
clone_size: many
d_call: -
cdr3_length: 13
cdr3_nt: TGTGCTAGCAGCACCGGACTTTACGGGGAGCTGTTTTTT
cdr3_aa: CASSTGLYGELFF

j_call: TRBJ2-6
v_call: TRBV20-1
clone_size: -
d_call: TRBD1
cdr3_length: 16
cdr3_nt: TGCAGTGCTACTGACAGGGGGTCTAGGGGGGCCAACGTCCTGACTTTC
cdr3_aa: CSATDRGSRGANVLTF

j_call: TRBJ2-3
v_call: TRBV11-2
clone_size: -
d_call: TRBD2
cdr3_length: 16
cdr3_nt: TGTGCCAGCAGCTTCCTAGCGGGATTGAGCACAGATACGCAGTATTTT
cdr3_aa: CASSFLAGLSTDTQYF

j_call: TRBJ1-5
v_call: TRBV15
clone_size: once
d_call: -
cdr3_length: 19
cdr3_nt: TGTGCCACCAGCAGAGACGGTATACAGCGCGACTATAGCAATCAGCCCCAGCATTTT
cdr3_aa: CATSRDGIQRDYSNQPQHF

j_call: TRBJ2-7
v_call: TRBV11-1
clone_size: -
d_call: TRBD1
cdr3_length: 13
cdr3_nt: TGTGCCAGCAGCCTAGGGACAGACTACGAGCAGTACTTC
cdr3_aa: CASSLGTDYEQYF

j_call: TRBJ2-2
v_call: TRBV19
clone_size: -
d_call: TRBD1
cdr3_length: 16
cdr3_nt: TGTGCCAGTAGTATCGGGGCAGGGGGAATGTCCGGGGAGCTGTTTTTT
cdr3_aa: CASSIGAGGMSGELFF

j_call: TRBJ1-1
v_call: TRBV4-1
clone_size: -
d_call: -
cdr3_length: 16
cdr3_nt: TGCGCCAGCAGCCAACGGATAACAGGGACGGACACTGAAGCTTTCTTT
cdr3_aa: CASSQRITGTDTEAFF

j_call: TRBJ1-2
v_call: TRBV6-6
clone_size: -
d_call: -
cdr3_length: 11
cdr3_nt: TGTGCCAGCAGCCCCAGGGTTGGCTACACCTTC
cdr3_aa: CASSPRVGYTF

j_call: TRBJ1-1
v_call: TRBV30
clone_size: -
d_call: TRBD1
cdr3_length: 14
cdr3_nt: TGTGCCTGGGTCCGGGACAGATCGAACACTGAAGCTTTCTTT
cdr3_aa: CAWVRDRSNTEAFF

j_call: TRBJ1-2
v_call: TRBV2
clone_size: few
d_call: TRBD1
cdr3_length: 13
cdr3_nt: TGTGCCAGCAGTGCCTGGGACAGGGCTGGCTACACCTTC
cdr3_aa: CASSAWDRAGYTF

j_call: TRBJ2-1
v_call: TRBV29-1
clone_size: -
d_call: TRBD1
cdr3_length: 16
cdr3_nt: TGCAGCGTTGTCCACCGGGACAGGGTAAACTACAATGAGCAGTTCTTC
cdr3_aa: CSVVHRDRVNYNEQFF

j_call: TRBJ2-2
v_call: TRBV4-3
clone_size: -
d_call: -
cdr3_length: 13
cdr3_nt: TGCGCCAGCAGCCACCTTAACACCGGGGAGCTGTTTTTT
cdr3_aa: CASSHLNTGELFF

j_call: TRBJ1-2
v_call: TRBV6-2/TRBV6-3
clone_size: -
d_call: -
cdr3_length: 16
cdr3_nt: TGTGCCAGCAGTTACACCGCCAGGGATACTAACTATGGCTACACCTTC
cdr3_aa: CASSYTARDTNYGYTF

j_call: TRBJ2-4
v_call: TRBV5-1
clone_size: -
d_call: -
cdr3_length: 16
cdr3_nt: TGCGCCAGCAGCATCCTGGACAGCGGAGCCAAAAACATTCAGTACTTC
cdr3_aa: CASSILDSGAKNIQYF

j_call: TRBJ1-6
v_call: TRBV30
clone_size: once
d_call: -
cdr3_length: 18
cdr3_nt: TGTGCCTGGAGTGACCCCCTGGGGGGGCTTATTATTAATTCACCCCTCCACTTT
cdr3_aa: CAWSDPLGGLIINSPLHF

j_call: TRBJ2-2
v_call: TRBV19
clone_size: -
d_call: -
cdr3_length: 15
cdr3_nt: TGTGCCAGTAGACGCGCGGGATCGAACACCGGGGAGCTGTTTTTT
cdr3_aa: CASRRAGSNTGELFF

j_call: TRBJ1-1
v_call: TRBV5-6
clone_size: once
d_call: -
cdr3_length: 14
cdr3_nt: TGTGCCAGCAGCGTGACAGGCCTCAACACTGAAGCTTTCTTT
cdr3_aa: CASSVTGLNTEAFF

j_call: TRBJ1-2
v_call: TRBV29-1
clone_size: -
d_call: TRBD1
cdr3_length: 13
cdr3_nt: TGCAGCGCAGACAGGGGGCAGGTGGATGGCTACACCTTC
cdr3_aa: CSADRGQVDGYTF

j_call: TRBJ1-1
v_call: TRBV4-1
clone_size: -
d_call: -
cdr3_length: 13
cdr3_nt: TGCGCCAGCAGCCAACCAGGGTATCCTGAAGCTTTCTTT
cdr3_aa: CASSQPGYPEAFF

j_call: TRBJ1-2
v_call: TRBV2
clone_size: few
d_call: -
cdr3_length: 14
cdr3_nt: TGTGCCAGCACCCGGACACGGGGGTTTGATGGCTACACCTTC
cdr3_aa: CASTRTRGFDGYTF

j_call: TRBJ1-1
v_call: TRBV6-2/TRBV6-3
clone_size: few
d_call: -
cdr3_length: 14
cdr3_nt: TGTGCCAGCAGTCCCCACGACACATACACTGAAGCTTTCTTT
cdr3_aa: CASSPHDTYTEAFF

j_call: TRBJ1-2
v_call: TRBV28
clone_size: -
d_call: TRBD1
cdr3_length: 12
cdr3_nt: TGTGCCAGTAACAGGGGGCGTGTTGGCTACACCTTC
cdr3_aa: CASNRGRVGYTF

j_call: TRBJ2-5
v_call: TRBV27
clone_size: -
d_call: -
cdr3_length: 14
cdr3_nt: TGTGCCAGCAGTTTCAGACAGTACCAAGAGACCCAGTACTTC
cdr3_aa: CASSFRQYQETQYF

j_call: TRBJ1-5
v_call: TRBV7-8
clone_size: -
d_call: TRBD1
cdr3_length: 16
cdr3_nt: TGTGCCAGCAGCTCAAAGGGGGCCTTTAGCAATCAGCCCCAGCATTTT
cdr3_aa: CASSSKGAFSNQPQHF

j_call: TRBJ1-1
v_call: TRBV7-2
clone_size: -
d_call: TRBD1
cdr3_length: 12
cdr3_nt: TGTGCCAGCAGCCGGGACAGGGACCAAGCTTTCTTT
cdr3_aa: CASSRDRDQAFF

j_call: TRBJ2-7
v_call: TRBV6-5
clone_size: -
d_call: -
cdr3_length: 14
cdr3_nt: TGTGCCAGCAGTTACTACCAGGGTTCCTACGAGCAGTACTTC
cdr3_aa: CASSYYQGSYEQYF

j_call: TRBJ1-5
v_call: TRBV15
clone_size: -
d_call: -
cdr3_length: 14
cdr3_nt: TGTGCCACCAGCAGTTGGACATACAATCAGCCCCAGCATTTT
cdr3_aa: CATSSWTYNQPQHF

j_call: TRBJ2-1
v_call: TRBV27
clone_size: -
d_call: -
cdr3_length: 9
cdr3_nt: TGTGCCCAGCGAGGAGTGAAGTTCTTC
cdr3_aa: CAQRGVKFF

j_call: TRBJ1-2
v_call: TRBV15
clone_size: -
d_call: -
cdr3_length: 15
cdr3_nt: TGTGCCACCAGCAGCGGCGGCCAGGGGTTATATGGCTACACCTTC
cdr3_aa: CATSSGGQGLYGYTF

j_call: TRBJ2-2
v_call: TRBV11-3
clone_size: -
d_call: TRBD2
cdr3_length: 15
cdr3_nt: TGTGCCAGCTCGGGAGGGGGAGTTGACACCGGGGAGCTGTTTTTT
cdr3_aa: CASSGGGVDTGELFF

j_call: TRBJ2-3
v_call: TRBV5-1
clone_size: -
d_call: TRBD1
cdr3_length: 14
cdr3_nt: TGCGCCAGCAGCTTAGACAGGGGGCGAGATACGCAGTATTTT
cdr3_aa: CASSLDRGRDTQYF

j_call: TRBJ1-3
v_call: TRBV5-4
clone_size: once
d_call: -
cdr3_length: 15
cdr3_nt: TGTGCCAGCAGTTCGAATTTCGGCTCTGGAAACACCATATATTTT
cdr3_aa: CASSSNFGSGNTIYF

j_call: TRBJ1-5
v_call: TRBV5-5
clone_size: -
d_call: TRBD1
cdr3_length: 18
cdr3_nt: TGTGCCAGCAGCCTGTCATTCCGGGACAGAGTCGTCAATCAGCCCCAGCATTTT
cdr3_aa: CASSLSFRDRVVNQPQHF